A selection of T cell receptor beta chains follows, all from one sample in a study of vaccination and CD4 T cells after COVID-19. No cognate antigen is known for these TCRs. TCRdb ran MiXCR on the PCR reads and lists one entry per CDR3 protein. The sample carries several thousand distinct CDR3 sequences, roughly three fifths recorded once. The sample taken for sequencing was CD4+ T cells from blood, cultured in vitro. These TCRs come from a human donor who had recovered from COVID-19. Each CDR3 is given with its conserved first and last residue. The D gene is left open where the match is weak. Size is stated for part of the rows, as once, few or many counts, or as a class when the clone is expanded.

TRBJ2-5 TRBV6-1 NA TRBD2 TGTGCCAGCAGTCTGGCGGGAGTAATGGAGACCCAGTACTTC CASSLAGVMETQYF
TRBJ1-2 TRBV6-5 NA TRBD1 TGTGCCAGCAGTTACTCGGGACAGGGGGCGCGAGGCTACACCTTC CASSYSGQGARGYTF
TRBJ2-2 TRBV20-1 NA TRBD2 TGCAGTGCAGCACTAGCGGGAGACCTGAACACCGGGGAGCTGTTTTTT CSAALAGDLNTGELFF
TRBJ1-6 TRBV20-1 NA NA TGCAGTGCACCTCGGGGGCAGGACAATTCACCCCTCCACTTT CSAPRGQDNSPLHF
TRBJ1-5 TRBV28 NA TRBD1 TGTGCCAGCACCCCCGGGACAGGCGGTGGCAATCAGCCCCAGCATTTT CASTPGTGGGNQPQHF
TRBJ2-7 TRBV7-2 NA TRBD2 TGTGCCAGCAGATACGGGACTAGCCCCTCCTACGAGCAGTACTTC CASRYGTSPSYEQYF
TRBJ1-6 TRBV6-5 NA NA TGTGCCAGCAGTTACCAGGCAGTCAATTCACCCCTCCACTTT CASSYQAVNSPLHF
TRBJ1-5 TRBV20-1 few TRBD1 TGCAGTGCTGAAGGGACAGGGGGGGGCCCCCAGCATTTT CSAEGTGGGPQHF
TRBJ2-7 TRBV20-1 NA NA TGCAGTGCGGCGTCGGGGTACGAGCAGTACTTC CSAASGYEQYF
TRBJ2-7 TRBV24-1 medium-sized NA TGTGCCACCAGTGGAGGAGCTGAGGAGCAGTACTTC CATSGGAEEQYF
TRBJ1-2 TRBV20-1 NA NA TGCAGTGCTCCCCCCCTGACAGTCCACTATGGCTACACCTTC CSAPPLTVHYGYTF
TRBJ2-5 TRBV7-9 few NA TGTGCCGGGCAGCACCAAGAGACCCAGTACTTC CAGQHQETQYF
TRBJ2-7 TRBV20-1 NA NA TGCAGTGCTACGACCCGTCCGGCTAGAGTTGGGAACTACGAGCAGTACTTC CSATTRPARVGNYEQYF
TRBJ2-7 TRBV20-1 NA NA TGCAGTGCTAGAGAGGCCTTTGGGGAGCAGTACTTC CSAREAFGEQYF
TRBJ1-2 TRBV21-1 NA NA TGTGCCAGCAGCAAAGGTGGGACAGTAGGCGGCTACACCTTC CASSKGGTVGGYTF
TRBJ1-5 TRBV20-1 NA NA TGCAGTGCTCACTCGGGGGGACTTGATCAGCCCCAGCATTTT CSAHSGGLDQPQHF
TRBJ1-5 TRBV7-9 few NA TGTGCCAGCAGCCCTGGGGGGTTCGGCAATCAGCCCCAGCATTTT CASSPGGFGNQPQHF
TRBJ2-5 TRBV20-1 NA TRBD2 TGCAGTGCTTGGGGGAGAGCGGGGCAAGAGACCCAGTACTTC CSAWGRAGQETQYF
TRBJ2-5 TRBV20-1 few NA TGCAGTGCCCCCGTACCGTGGGGGACCCAGTACTTC CSAPVPWGTQYF
TRBJ1-1 TRBV20-1 NA NA TGCAGTGCTAGACACAGGATACCGAACACTGAAGCTTTCTTT CSARHRIPNTEAFF
TRBJ1-2 TRBV28 few NA TGTGCCAGCAGGGAAAACTATGGCTACACCTTC CASRENYGYTF
TRBJ2-5 TRBV20-1 NA TRBD1 TGCAGTGCTAGTGACAGGGGGGAGACCCAGTACTTC CSASDRGETQYF
TRBJ2-5 TRBV5-5 NA NA TGTGCCAGCAGCTTAGGCCAGGCTAAGGGGACCCAGTACTTC CASSLGQAKGTQYF